What follows are 28 T cell receptor beta chains derived from one specimen sequenced in a study of blood T cell repertoires in COVID-19. Method: immunoSEQ multiplex PCR; TCRdb's copy keeps in-frame clones and lacks some. The data hold about 220,000 clones, with approximately 85% observed a single time. What was sequenced was peripheral blood. Receptors were obtained from a woman in her sixties or seventies with COVID-19, enrolled during active disease.

This clone was counted once. The rearrangement joins TRBV7-2 to TRBJ1-6, with TRBD1 as a possible D gene (5 bases). Germline assignment: CDR1 SGHTA and CDR2 FQGNSA. Trimming shortened V by 4 bases and J by 7 bases, and 14 bases separated the two germline ends. CDR3 length: 15 amino acids. The CDR3 sequence: CASSSFRGTNSPLHF. The DNA of the CDR3 is TGTGCCAGCAGCTCTTTTCGGGGGACCAATTCACCCCTCCACTTT.

V gene TRBV6-4 combines with J gene TRBJ2-3; 7 positions match TRBD2. The germline V gene has CDR1 MRHNA and CDR2 SNTAGT. CDR3 length equals 14 residues. The trim removed 5 bases at V and 1 base at J, leaving 3 bases unmatched. In nucleotides, the CDR3 is TGTGCCAGCAGTCGCGGGGGAGGCACAGATACGCAGTATTTT. This translates into CASSRGGGTDTQYF.

This rearrangement joins TRBV5-1 to TRBJ2-2; D not resolved. V gave up 0 bases and J gave up 0 bases, with 9 bases separating them. CDR3 length: 16 residues. The V gene's germline CDR1 is SGHRS and CDR2 YFSETQ. CDR3 sequence reads: CASSLVGGSNTGELFF. The CDR3 DNA reads TGCGCCAGCAGCTTGGTTGGCGGCTCGAACACCGGGGAGCTGTTTTTT.

The chain has TRBV3-1 (or the pseudogene TRBV3-2) and TRBJ1-5; D gene unclear. CDR3 size: 14 residues. The V gene lost 0 bases and the J gene lost 6 bases, with 9 bases spanning the gap. Germline values: CDR1 LGHDT, CDR2 YNNKEL (reference sequence). The CDR3 loop is CASSQEGRSQPQHF. The CDR3 DNA reads as TGTGCCAGCAGCCAAGAAGGGAGAAGTCAGCCCCAGCATTTT.

V gene TRBV30 combines with J gene TRBJ2-5; 14 bases map to TRBD2. V lost 3 bases and J lost 1; bases outside the gene matches: 4. The CDR3 is made up of 16 amino acids. Looked up from germline, CDR1 is GTSNPN and CDR2 is SVGIG (reference sequence). The CDR3 DNA follows: TGTGCCTGGAGCGCGGGACTAGCGGGAGTCCAAGAGACCCAGTACTTC. Translation: CAWSAGLAGVQETQYF.

The chain uses TRBV19 and TRBJ1-5; possibly TRBD1 for D (5 bases). Between the trimmed V and J ends, which lost 9 bases and 2 bases, there was a span of 14 bases. The CDR3 has 14 amino acids. Germline V gene lookup returns CDR1 LNHDA and CDR2 SQIVND (reference sequence). CDR3 in amino acids: CARHGAGGNQPQHF. CDR3 DNA: TGTGCCAGGCATGGGGCAGGTGGCAATCAGCCCCAGCATTTT.

V is TRBV5-1 and J is TRBJ1-4; D may be TRBD1 (5 bases). Germline CDR1 reads SGHRS; CDR2 reads YFSETQ. This CDR3 has 13 residues. V lost 4 bases and J 5 bases, leaving 9 bases between the germline ends. DNA for the CDR3: TGCGCCAGCAGCCGACAGCAGAATGAAAAACTGTTTTTT. Translating it yields CASSRQQNEKLFF.

This rearrangement joins TRBV9 to TRBJ2-3; D is unresolved. The ends were cut back, 4 bases at V and 0 bases at J, with 9 bases in the middle. The length of the CDR3 is 14 residues. Germline-derived CDR1 and CDR2 are SGDLS and YYNGEE. The CDR3 sequence is CASSITLSTDTQYF. DNA of the CDR3: TGTGCCAGCAGCATTACACTAAGCACAGATACGCAGTATTTT.

V is TRBV5-4 and J is TRBJ1-6; TRBD1 matches 7 bases. J gave up 0 bases and V 5 bases, and 8 bases lay outside the gene matches. The CDR3 extends over 17 amino acids. CDR1 and CDR2 from the germline V gene are SGHNT and YYREEE (reference sequence). CDR3 DNA sequence: TGTGCCAGCAGTCAAGGACAGGATGCCTCCTATAATTCACCCCTCCACTTT. This translates into CASSQGQDASYNSPLHF. Full variable domain (rest looked up from reference TRBV5-4 and TRBJ1-6): ETGVTQSPTHLIKTRGQQVTLRCSSQSGHNTVSWYQQALGQGPQFIFQYYREEENGRGNFPPRFSGLQFPNYSSELNVNALELDDSALYLCASSQGQDASYNSPLHFGNGTRLTVT.

This chain links TRBV9 with TRBJ1-1; D ambiguous. The germline V gene has CDR1 SGDLS and CDR2 YYNGEE. Between the trimmed V and J ends, which lost 2 bases and 3 bases, there was a span of 11 bases. This CDR3 is 14 amino acids long. In DNA form, the CDR3 reads TGTGCCAGCAGCGTCTATCCGGGAGACACTGAAGCTTTCTTT. This translates into CASSVYPGDTEAFF.

The V and J genes are TRBV30 and TRBJ2-1; tentative D call: TRBD1 (6 bases). The CDR3 is made up of 14 amino acids. CDR1 is GTSNPN, CDR2 SVGIG, per germline (reference sequence). Trimming shortened V by 2 bases and J by 0 bases, and 8 bases separated the two germline ends. For the CDR3, the DNA is TGTGCCTGGAGTCAAGGGGGCTCCTACAATGAGCAGTTCTTC. It codes for CAWSQGGSYNEQFF.

The chain employs TRBV9 and TRBJ2-1; perhaps TRBD2 as D (6 bases). Germline CDR1 and CDR2: SGDLS and YYNGEE. The CDR3 extends over 15 amino acids. Trimming took off 0 bases at V and 6 bases at J, with 13 bases between the two ends. CDR3 amino acids: CASSVAGGVSNEQFF. The CDR3 coding sequence is TGTGCCAGCAGCGTAGCCGGGGGAGTGAGCAATGAGCAGTTCTTC.

This chain joins TRBV7-6 and TRBJ1-4; D ambiguous. Trimming removed 0 bases from V and 5 bases from J, with 13 bases in between. The CDR3 is 16 amino acids. Germline V lookup: CDR1 SGHVS, CDR2 FNYEAQ. The CDR3 nucleotides are TGTGCCAGCAGCTTAGCGGCCACCACCCGAAATGAAAAACTGTTTTTT. It specifies CASSLAATTRNEKLFF.

This clone is a singleton in its sample. The J gene is TRBJ2-3, the V gene TRBV27, with 9 bases aligning to TRBD2. V lost 2 bases to trimming and J lost 6 bases; unmatched junction nucleotides: 12. The CDR3 is 17 amino acids. Germline V CDR1 and CDR2: MNHEY, SMNVEV (reference sequence). In DNA, the CDR3 is TGTGCCAGCAGTTTAGGGCGACTAGCGGCGAAAATCGATACGCAGTATTTT. It translates to CASSLGRLAAKIDTQYF.

The chain carries TRBV20-1 and TRBJ2-5, with TRBD1 as a possible D gene (5 bases). V lost 6 bases to trimming and J lost 4 bases, with 9 bases between them. Per the germline V gene, CDR1 is DFQATT and CDR2 is SNEGSKA (reference sequence). The CDR3 covers 11 residues. The DNA for the CDR3 is TGCAGTGCCACCCAGGGAGAGACCCAGTACTTC. The encoded protein is CSATQGETQYF.

The rearrangement joins TRBV5-1 to TRBJ1-5; D remains ambiguous. This CDR3 is built from 13 residues. V lost 4 bases and J lost 3, with 8 bases in between. The V gene's germline CDR1 is SGHRS and CDR2 YFSETQ. In nucleotides, the CDR3 is TGCGCCAGCAGCCTTAGTATCAATCAGCCCCAGCATTTT. Protein sequence: CASSLSINQPQHF.

V gene TRBV27 combines with J gene TRBJ2-6, with a weak D call TRBD1 (6 bases). CDR3 length: 20 residues. Germline CDR1 and CDR2: MNHEY and SMNVEV (reference sequence). V lost 2 bases, J lost 2 bases, and 22 bases lay in between. The CDR3 sequence: CASSLLISGVYHTGANVLTF. The CDR3, as DNA: TGTGCCAGCAGTTTACTTATTTCAGGGGTTTATCATACTGGGGCCAACGTCCTGACTTTC.

This clone was observed a single time. The rearrangement joins TRBV18 to TRBJ2-7; D possibly corresponds to TRBD2 (6 bases). Germline CDR1 and CDR2: KGHSH and LQKENI. V lost 4 bases and J lost 5, with 15 bases in between. The CDR3 is made up of 14 amino acids. The CDR3 DNA is TGTGCCAGCTCACTTCAGGGAGCGGGCAACGAGCAGTACTTC. Its protein product is CASSLQGAGNEQYF.

The rearrangement links TRBV29-1 to TRBJ1-4, with a weak D call TRBD1 (5 bases). The ends were cut back, 0 bases at V and 2 bases at J, with 7 bases in the middle. The germline CDR1 and CDR2 sequences are SQVTM and ANQGSEA. There are 14 residues in the CDR3. The CDR3 here is CSVEDRGTNEKLFF. The CDR3 region has the DNA TGCAGCGTTGAAGATCGGGGGACTAATGAAAAACTGTTTTTT.

The CDR3 region has the DNA TGCGCCAGCAGCCCGCTTCAGGGTGTCGGCTATGGCTACACCTTC. Amino acid sequence: CASSPLQGVGYGYTF. The chain joins TRBV5-1 to TRBJ1-2; the D gene is possibly TRBD1 (5 bases). This CDR3 is built from 15 residues. V was pared by 4 bases and J by 4 bases, with 17 bases between. Per the germline V gene, CDR1 is SGHRS and CDR2 is YFSETQ. The full variable domain, with the rest looked up from reference TRBV5-1 and TRBJ1-2, is KAGVTQTPRYLIKTRGQQVTLSCSPISGHRSVSWYQQTPGQGLQFLFEYFSETQRNKGNFPGRFSGRQFSNSRSEMNVSTLELGDSALYLCASSPLQGVGYGYTFGSGTRLTVV.

The genes are TRBV7-2 and TRBJ1-2; the D is unclear. There are 15 residues in the CDR3. Trimming took 0 bases from V and 8 from J, leaving 16 bases between them. Germline V gene sequence: CDR1 SGHTA, CDR2 FQGNSA. The CDR3 protein is CASSLATPPGGGYTF. The CDR3 DNA is TGTGCCAGCAGCTTAGCCACCCCTCCAGGTGGCGGCTACACCTTC.

In this sample, this clone turned up once. The rearrangement joins TRBV24-1 to TRBJ2-1; 16 bases fit TRBD2. The V and J ends lost 3 bases and 10 bases, in that order; junction bases with no gene match: 11. Germline V gives CDR1 KGHDR, CDR2 SFDVKD. This CDR3 is 18 amino acids long. CDR3 in amino acids: CATSDSTGTSGRAFEQFF. Here the CDR3 DNA reads TGTGCCACCAGTGATAGTACCGGGACTAGCGGGAGGGCTTTCGAGCAGTTCTTC.

This chain links TRBV19 with TRBJ2-1; maybe TRBD2 (5 bases). Germline assignment: CDR1 LNHDA and CDR2 SQIVND (reference sequence). This CDR3 region has 14 residues. V was trimmed by 2 bases and J by 6 bases, leaving 11 bases between them. The CDR3: CASSIRGIGNEQFF. The CDR3 bases are TGTGCCAGTAGTATACGAGGGATAGGCAATGAGCAGTTCTTC.

This clone was recorded only once. This chain uses TRBV4-1 with TRBJ1-3, with 7 bases lining up with TRBD1. Trimming at V came to 5 bases and at J to 4 bases, leaving 8 bases not matched to a gene. The CDR3 is made up of 15 amino acids. Germline V lookup: CDR1 MGHRA, CDR2 YSYEKL. Written as DNA, the CDR3 is TGCGCCAGCAGCTACTATGGGACAGCAGGAAACACCATATATTTT. Translated: CASSYYGTAGNTIYF.

A single count supports this clone. The chain recombines TRBV23-1 with TRBJ2-3; 7 nucleotides align to TRBD1. TRBV23-1 is noted as an ORF with a role that remains uncertain. This CDR3 is built from 21 residues. V lost 2 bases and J lost 4; bases outside the gene matches: 24. The CDR3 nucleotides read TGCGCCAGCAGTCAAGATTCCGACAGGGCCTTTAACAGGGGAGATTCAGATACGCAGTATTTT. It codes for CASSQDSDRAFNRGDSDTQYF.

The rearrangement joins TRBV10-3 to TRBJ1-3; 9 nucleotides match TRBD1. Germline loops: CDR1 ENHRY, CDR2 SYGVKD. The CDR3 is made up of 17 amino acids. Germline trimming cut 10 bases from V and 0 bases from J; bases unmatched to any gene: 13. For the CDR3, the DNA is TGTGCCACCCACCGGGACAGGGCCTCGGCCTCTGGAAACACCATATATTTT. The encoded protein is CATHRDRASASGNTIYF.

Here the CDR3 DNA reads TGTGCCAGTAGAATGACAGGGGGCGACCTCCACGAGCAGTACTTC. This codes for CASRMTGGDLHEQYF. The rearrangement links TRBV19 to TRBJ2-7; 10 positions agree with TRBD1. The germline V gene encodes CDR1 LNHDA and CDR2 SQIVND (reference sequence). The CDR3 length is 15 residues. V lost 6 bases and J lost 5; bases outside the gene matches: 10. Filled out from reference TRBV19 and TRBJ2-7, the complete variable domain reads DGGITQSPKYLFRKEGQNVTLSCEQNLNHDAMYWYRQDPGQGLRLIYYSQIVNDFQKGDIAEGYSVSREKKESFPLTVTSAQKNPTAFYLCASRMTGGDLHEQYFGPGTRLTVT.

This clone occurred a few times. V gene TRBV3-1 (or the pseudogene TRBV3-2) combines with J gene TRBJ2-7; TRBD1 agrees at 7 bases. Germline V gene sequence: CDR1 LGHDT, CDR2 YNNKEL (reference sequence). V gave up 4 bases and J gave up 1 base; unmatched junction bases: 10. The CDR3 totals 16 residues. The CDR3 bases are TGTGCCAGCAGCCGGGATGCAGGGGGAAAATCCTACGAGCAGTACTTC. This translates into CASSRDAGGKSYEQYF.